Following are 16 T cell receptor beta chains from one sample sequenced in a study of blood T cell repertoires in COVID-19. Data came from immunoSEQ multiplex PCR; TCRdb stores just in-frame clones and leaves some out. Counted here are some 140,000 clones, about four fifths occurring once; the ten biggest clones make up 25% to 30%. The sequenced sample was peripheral blood. The receptor set was obtained from an older woman with acute or convalescent COVID-19.

As DNA, the CDR3 is TGCGCCAGCAGTGAGGGCAGGGCGACCGGGGAGCTGTTTTTT. This translates into CASSEGRATGELFF. This rearrangement joins TRBV10-1 to TRBJ2-2; weak D call: TRBD1 (5 bases). V lost 2 bases to trimming and J lost 5 bases, with 9 bases between them. CDR1 and CDR2 from the germline V gene are WNHNN and SYGVQD (reference sequence). The CDR3 totals 14 residues.

The genes are TRBV6-5 and TRBJ1-2; 8 nucleotides match TRBD1. The germline V gene has CDR1 MNHEY and CDR2 SVGAGI. Unmatched junction bases numbered 1, after V lost 6 bases and J lost 4 bases. The CDR3 length is 12 residues. This CDR3 reads CASSDRGYGYTF. The CDR3 region has the DNA TGTGCCAGCAGCGACAGGGGCTATGGCTACACCTTC.

This chain joins TRBV2 and TRBJ1-4; unclear D gene. CDR1 is SNHLY and CDR2 is FYNNEI in the germline V gene. The V and J ends lost 1 base and 7 bases respectively, with 10 bases between them. The length of the CDR3 is 14 residues. In DNA, the CDR3 is TGTGCCAGCAGTGAAGAGTCGGGTAGTGAAAAACTGTTTTTT. Translating gives CASSEESGSEKLFF.

The rearrangement joins TRBV20-1 to TRBJ1-5, with TRBD1 as a possible D gene (6 bases). Germline CDR1 is DFQATT and CDR2 is SNEGSKA (reference sequence). Trimming shortened V by 5 bases and J by 6 bases, and 14 bases separated the two germline ends. The CDR3 extends over 13 amino acids. CDR3 loop: CSARGQKSQPQHF. Written as DNA, the CDR3 is TGCAGTGCTCGTGGACAGAAAAGTCAGCCCCAGCATTTT.

The chain combines TRBV5-4 with TRBJ1-1, with D tentatively TRBD1 (6 bases). The CDR3 spans 13 residues. V lost 3 bases to trimming and J lost 8 bases, with 14 bases between them. Germline CDR1 is SGHNT and CDR2 is YYREEE (reference sequence). CDR3 in amino acids: CASSWGRGLEAFF. CDR3 nucleotide sequence: TGTGCCAGCAGCTGGGGCAGGGGTCTCGAAGCTTTCTTT.

This chain connects TRBV10-2 to TRBJ2-1; 9 bases are shared with TRBD2. CDR1 WSHSY and CDR2 SAAADI come from the germline V gene. This CDR3 is 17 amino acids long. Trimming at V came to 2 bases and at J to 3 bases, leaving 8 bases not matched to a gene. In nucleotides, the CDR3 is TGCGCCAGCAGTGAGGGTCGTGCGGGGGGGAACTACAATGAGCAGTTCTTC. Translating gives CASSEGRAGGNYNEQFF.

The chain recombines TRBV20-1 with TRBJ1-2, with D uncertain. CDR1 is DFQATT, CDR2 SNEGSKA, per germline (reference sequence). The CDR3 extends over 11 amino acids. Trimming took 3 bases from V and 7 from J, leaving 9 bases between them. The CDR3 loop is CSASSAGGYTF. The CDR3, as DNA: TGCAGTGCTAGTTCCGCGGGTGGCTACACCTTC.

V and J are TRBV10-2 and TRBJ1-1, with TRBD1 matching over 7 bases. Germline V gene sequence: CDR1 WSHSY, CDR2 SAAADI. This CDR3 contains 14 residues. V shed 3 bases, J shed 6 bases, and the junction held 7 bases outside the gene matches. The CDR3: CASSDVRQGSEAFF. As DNA, the CDR3 is TGCGCCAGCAGTGATGTCCGACAGGGCTCTGAAGCTTTCTTT.

The chain is built from TRBV6-5 and TRBJ2-1, with 8 bases lining up with TRBD2. This CDR3 is 15 amino acids long. Germline values: CDR1 MNHEY, CDR2 SVGAGI. J lost 1 base, V lost 3 bases, and 2 bases had no gene match. The CDR3: CASSYREGSYNEQFF. The CDR3 DNA reads TGTGCCAGCAGTTATCGGGAGGGGTCCTACAATGAGCAGTTCTTC.

The V gene is TRBV6-2 or TRBV6-3, the J gene TRBJ2-1; possible D gene TRBD2, 5 bases. V was trimmed by 5 bases and J by 3 bases, leaving 23 bases between them. Per germline, CDR1 MNHEY and CDR2 SVGEGT. The CDR3 length is 18 residues. CDR3 loop: CASSHKPKGRDIYNEQFF. CDR3 DNA: TGTGCCAGCAGTCACAAACCCAAAGGGAGAGATATCTACAATGAGCAGTTCTTC.

CDR3 DNA: TGTGCCAGCAGTGAGCAGGATCAGCCCCAGCATTTT. This encodes CASSEQDQPQHF. The chain carries TRBV28 and TRBJ1-5; D remains unclear. This CDR3 has 12 amino acids. Between the trimmed V and J ends, which lost 5 bases and 5 bases, there was a span of 7 bases. Germline lookup yields CDR1 MDHEN and CDR2 SYDVKM.

The table lists this clone with a few counts. CDR3 DNA sequence: TGTGCCTCCGCCACCGGACTAGCCAAAAACATTCAGTACTTC. Encoded protein: CASATGLAKNIQYF. This rearrangement joins TRBV2 to TRBJ2-4; D perhaps matches TRBD2 (5 bases). This CDR3 is 14 amino acids long. The germline V gene encodes CDR1 SNHLY and CDR2 FYNNEI. Trimming cost V 11 bases and J 0 bases, with 14 bases left between them.

The J gene is TRBJ1-6, the V gene TRBV27; TRBD1 aligns across 9 bases. Losses at the gene ends were 6 bases for V and 7 bases for J; bases not matched to a gene: 4. Germline values: CDR1 MNHEY, CDR2 SMNVEV (reference sequence). The CDR3 runs 14 residues. CDR3 sequence reads: CASSNRGLNSPLHF. The CDR3 DNA follows: TGTGCCAGCAGCAACAGGGGGCTAAATTCACCCCTCCACTTT.

The chain carries TRBV28 and TRBJ1-1, with a tentative D call TRBD1 (6 bases). This CDR3 has 14 amino acids. Per the germline V gene, CDR1 is MDHEN and CDR2 is SYDVKM. Trimming took 4 bases from V and 6 from J, leaving 15 bases between them. The CDR3: CASSYPFRQAEAFF. Written as DNA, the CDR3 is TGTGCCAGCAGTTACCCCTTTAGACAGGCTGAAGCTTTCTTT. Together with reference TRBV28 and TRBJ1-1, the CDR3 gives the full variable domain: DVKVTQSSRYLVKRTGEKVFLECVQDMDHENMFWYRQDPGLGLRLIYFSYDVKMKEKGDIPEGYSVSREKKERFSLILESASTNQTSMYLCASSYPFRQAEAFFGQGTRLTVV.

This clone was seen a single time. The V call is TRBV3-1 (or the pseudogene TRBV3-2), the J call TRBJ2-2, with no clear D. V lost 2 bases and J 6 bases, leaving 7 bases between the germline ends. Germline lookup yields CDR1 LGHDT and CDR2 YNNKEL (reference sequence). This CDR3 region has 13 residues. The chain's CDR3 is CASSQSAAGELFF. DNA of the CDR3: TGTGCCAGCAGCCAAAGCGCGGCCGGGGAGCTGTTTTTT.

The chain links TRBV12-5 to TRBJ2-3; weak D call: TRBD1 (5 bases). The V and J ends lost 0 bases and 8 bases respectively, with 18 bases between them. Looked up from germline, CDR1 is LGHNT and CDR2 is FRNRAP. The CDR3 consists of 16 residues. The CDR3 region is CASGLVWQGAHGTQYF. CDR3 DNA: TGTGCTAGTGGTTTGGTATGGCAAGGGGCGCACGGTACGCAGTATTTT.